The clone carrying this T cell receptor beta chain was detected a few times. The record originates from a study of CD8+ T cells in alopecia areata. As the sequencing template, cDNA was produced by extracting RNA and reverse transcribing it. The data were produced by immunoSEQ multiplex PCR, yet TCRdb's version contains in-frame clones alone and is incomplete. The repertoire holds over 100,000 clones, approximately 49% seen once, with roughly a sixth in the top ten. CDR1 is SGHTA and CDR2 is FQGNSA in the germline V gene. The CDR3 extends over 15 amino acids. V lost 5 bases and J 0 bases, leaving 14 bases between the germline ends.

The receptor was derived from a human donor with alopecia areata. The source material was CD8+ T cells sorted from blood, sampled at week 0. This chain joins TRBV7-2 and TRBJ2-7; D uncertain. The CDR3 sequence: CASSTRPTPSYEQYF. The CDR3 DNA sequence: TGTGCCAGCAGCACACGACCGACCCCCTCCTACGAGCAGTACTTC.